The rows below give T cell receptor beta chains drawn from one sample of a study of T-cell memory formation after mild COVID-19. One entry per CDR3 protein, called by TCRdb with MiXCR from the 5' RACE reads. The data show fewer than 250,000 distinct CDR3 sequences, with around 30% seen just once and 9.5% to 12% held by the top ten. The sample was PBMCs or a T cell subset sorted from them (not recorded which). The receptors shown here come from an adult woman who had mild COVID-19 (a few samples of this study predate the infection). Cell type and time point are not known. The CDR3 runs from the conserved cysteine through the conserved F or W. Fields, in order: J gene, D gene, clone size, V gene, CDR3 protein, CDR3 DNA. The D gene is left open where the match is weak. A row's size may be missing; if present it is once, few, many or a size class.

j_gene: TRBJ2-7; d_gene: TRBD2; abundance: few; v_gene: TRBV5-1; CDR3aa: CASSTGLAGALNEQYF; CDR3nt: TGCGCCAGCAGCACGGGACTAGCGGGGGCTTTGAACGAGCAGTACTTC
j_gene: TRBJ1-1; d_gene: NA; abundance: NA; v_gene: TRBV4-3; CDR3aa: CASSQAPTSIGAEAFF; CDR3nt: TGCGCCAGCAGCCAAGCCCCGACATCCATTGGCGCTGAAGCTTTCTTT
j_gene: TRBJ2-5; d_gene: NA; abundance: few; v_gene: TRBV9; CDR3aa: CASSVRGAETQYF; CDR3nt: TGTGCCAGCAGCGTAAGGGGGGCAGAGACCCAGTACTTC
j_gene: TRBJ2-1; d_gene: NA; abundance: few; v_gene: TRBV4-2; CDR3aa: CASSQDYTPYNEQFF; CDR3nt: TGTGCCAGCAGCCAAGACTACACCCCCTACAATGAGCAGTTCTTC
j_gene: TRBJ1-1; d_gene: NA; abundance: few; v_gene: TRBV12-3/TRBV12-4; CDR3aa: CASSRSSPEAFF; CDR3nt: TGTGCCAGCAGTAGGTCTTCCCCTGAAGCTTTCTTT
j_gene: TRBJ2-4; d_gene: NA; abundance: NA; v_gene: TRBV5-1; CDR3aa: CASSPGTDTELAKNIQYF; CDR3nt: TGCGCCAGCAGTCCCGGGACGGATACCGAGCTAGCCAAAAACATTCAGTACTTC
j_gene: TRBJ1-6; d_gene: NA; abundance: few; v_gene: TRBV27; CDR3aa: CASCKRGTPLHF; CDR3nt: TGTGCCAGCTGCAAGAGGGGGACCCCCCTCCACTTT
j_gene: TRBJ2-3; d_gene: NA; abundance: once; v_gene: TRBV24-1; CDR3aa: CATSDPVADTQYF; CDR3nt: TGTGCCACCAGTGATCCGGTGGCAGATACGCAGTATTTT
j_gene: TRBJ2-1; d_gene: NA; abundance: NA; v_gene: TRBV30; CDR3aa: CAWSVFGNHKDNEQFF; CDR3nt: TGTGCCTGGAGTGTATTCGGTAACCATAAAGACAATGAGCAGTTCTTC
j_gene: TRBJ2-1; d_gene: TRBD2; abundance: NA; v_gene: TRBV10-3; CDR3aa: CAISDGLAGANEQFF; CDR3nt: TGTGCCATCAGTGATGGACTAGCGGGAGCCAATGAGCAGTTCTTC
j_gene: TRBJ2-7; d_gene: NA; abundance: NA; v_gene: TRBV20-1; CDR3aa: CSARARTGIHEQYF; CDR3nt: TGCAGTGCTAGAGCACGGACGGGGATTCACGAGCAGTACTTC
j_gene: TRBJ1-5; d_gene: TRBD1; abundance: few; v_gene: TRBV5-1; CDR3aa: CASSMGQHNQPQHF; CDR3nt: TGCGCCAGCAGCATGGGACAGCACAATCAGCCCCAGCATTTT
j_gene: TRBJ2-3; d_gene: TRBD2; abundance: medium-sized; v_gene: TRBV2; CDR3aa: CASTSRTSGGPTTFNTQYF; CDR3nt: TGTGCCAGCACGAGCAGGACTAGCGGGGGCCCTACAACCTTCAATACGCAGTATTTT
j_gene: TRBJ2-1; d_gene: NA; abundance: NA; v_gene: TRBV11-3; CDR3aa: CASSFPREKGPGHSNEQFF; CDR3nt: TGTGCCAGCAGCTTCCCGAGGGAAAAAGGCCCGGGTCATTCGAATGAGCAGTTCTTC
j_gene: TRBJ1-1; d_gene: NA; abundance: few; v_gene: TRBV7-8; CDR3aa: CASSPWRRTNTEAFF; CDR3nt: TGTGCCAGCAGCCCGTGGAGGAGAACGAACACTGAAGCTTTCTTT